The clone carrying this T cell receptor beta chain was observed a few times. Germline assignment: CDR1 ENHRY and CDR2 SYGVKD. Trimming removed 5 bases from V and 6 bases from J; junction bases left unmatched: 9. The CDR3 has 15 residues. This entry comes from a study of T cells of healthy individuals. One entry per CDR3 protein results from TCRdb running MiXCR on the 5' RACE reads. The sample records approximately 100,000 distinct CDR3 sequences, 17% being singletons. The sequence was collected from a human donor in good health. V is TRBV10-3 and J is TRBJ2-7, with TRBD2 matching over 11 bases. The CDR3 here is CAISYSGRAETEQYF. Here the CDR3 DNA reads TGTGCCATCAGTTATAGCGGGAGGGCCGAGACCGAGCAGTACTTC.